This TCR beta chain was documented in a study of blood T cell repertoires in COVID-19. Across the whole study: Collection of acute and convalescent COVID-19 samples took place in the United States, Italy and Spain. PBMCs, B-cell-depleted T cells, or T cells were the source of the cDNA or gDNA that made up the material.

As processed by the authors: It was from reference gene primer amplification that nucleated cell counts were estimated. Repertoires were generated with immunoSEQ multiplex PCR, while TCRdb's copy carries only in-frame clones and drops some. V and J calls and clone size are as listed in that table; D and trimming were resolved from the DNA. The sample yields 140,000 to 150,000 clones, 78% seen once. The age range of participants was about 18 to 90 years, with residence in more than 20 US areas. This receptor was identified in a woman in her 50s who had recovered from COVID-19. The material sequenced was PBMCs or T cells enriched from blood (not recorded which).

CDR3 nucleotide sequence: TGCGCCAGCAGCCCTTCGCAGAGAGGGCTCACAGATACGCAGTATTTT. It specifies CASSPSQRGLTDTQYF. The chain combines TRBV4-1 with TRBJ2-3; weak D call: TRBD2 (5 bases). The CDR3 covers 16 residues. Germline values: CDR1 MGHRA, CDR2 YSYEKL. V lost 4 bases and J 2 bases, leaving 16 bases between the germline ends.